This is a list of T cell receptor beta chains from one sample in a study of cytomegalovirus exposure and HLA in healthy donors. TCRdb keeps only in-frame clones here, not all; method: immunoSEQ multiplex PCR. The sample has 200,000 or so clones, 84% seen once. Sequenced: PBMCs. The receptors derive from a boy aged 5-17 years in good health and CMV-seronegative. Each CDR3 is given with its conserved first and last residue. Fields, in order: J gene, V gene, D gene, CDR3 length, clone size, CDR3 protein, CDR3 DNA. The D gene is left open where the match is weak. Size values are once, few and many counts, or a class for expanded clones, and some rows have none.

j_gene: TRBJ1-4; v_gene: TRBV9; d_gene: .; len: 14; abundance: .; CDR3aa: CASSVDGVNEKLFF; CDR3nt: TGTGCCAGCAGCGTAGACGGGGTTAATGAAAAACTGTTTTTT
j_gene: TRBJ1-5; v_gene: TRBV5-6; d_gene: TRBD1; len: 18; abundance: few; CDR3aa: CASSYGQGRLTSNQPQHF; CDR3nt: TGTGCCAGCAGTTATGGACAGGGGAGATTGACTAGCAATCAGCCCCAGCATTTT
j_gene: TRBJ2-3; v_gene: TRBV30; d_gene: TRBD1; len: 15; abundance: .; CDR3aa: CAWIPGQGAADTQYF; CDR3nt: TGTGCCTGGATTCCGGGACAGGGGGCGGCAGATACGCAGTATTTT
j_gene: TRBJ1-3; v_gene: TRBV15; d_gene: .; len: 14; abundance: .; CDR3aa: CAIQRSGILNTIYF; CDR3nt: TGTGCCATTCAGCGCTCAGGGATCTTAAACACCATATATTTT
j_gene: TRBJ1-6; v_gene: TRBV4-3; d_gene: .; len: 16; abundance: .; CDR3aa: CASSQQVPSYNSPLHF; CDR3nt: TGCGCCAGCAGTCAACAGGTTCCCTCCTATAATTCACCCCTCCACTTT
j_gene: TRBJ1-4; v_gene: TRBV4-3; d_gene: .; len: 17; abundance: .; CDR3aa: CASSHQSRIGTNEKLFF; CDR3nt: TGCGCCAGCAGCCACCAGTCCAGGATTGGGACTAATGAAAAACTGTTTTTT
j_gene: TRBJ2-1; v_gene: TRBV9; d_gene: TRBD2; len: 17; abundance: .; CDR3aa: CASSVVASGPSYNEQFF; CDR3nt: TGTGCCAGCAGCGTAGTTGCTAGCGGCCCCTCCTACAATGAGCAGTTCTTC
j_gene: TRBJ2-3; v_gene: TRBV7-2; d_gene: TRBD2; len: 15; abundance: .; CDR3aa: CASSQTSGALDTQYF; CDR3nt: TGTGCCAGCAGCCAGACTAGCGGGGCGCTGGATACGCAGTATTTT
j_gene: TRBJ1-2; v_gene: TRBV11-2; d_gene: .; len: 14; abundance: .; CDR3aa: CASSQAARGYGYTF; CDR3nt: TGTGCCAGCAGCCAAGCGGCGCGAGGCTATGGCTACACCTTC
j_gene: TRBJ1-4; v_gene: TRBV7-2; d_gene: .; len: 11; abundance: .; CDR3aa: CASSWKGDLFF; CDR3nt: TGTGCCAGCAGCTGGAAAGGGGATCTGTTTTTT
j_gene: TRBJ2-3; v_gene: TRBV5-1; d_gene: TRBD1; len: 15; abundance: .; CDR3aa: CASSLEGTDPDTQYF; CDR3nt: TGCGCCAGCAGCTTGGAAGGGACAGACCCAGATACGCAGTATTTT
j_gene: TRBJ2-1; v_gene: TRBV27; d_gene: TRBD2; len: 14; abundance: .; CDR3aa: CASTPGLAINEQFF; CDR3nt: TGTGCCAGCACCCCCGGACTAGCGATCAATGAGCAGTTCTTC
j_gene: TRBJ1-2; v_gene: TRBV28; d_gene: TRBD1; len: 14; abundance: .; CDR3aa: CASSSGQGPYGYTF; CDR3nt: TGTGCCAGCAGTTCAGGACAGGGTCCCTATGGCTACACCTTC
j_gene: TRBJ1-4; v_gene: TRBV6-6; d_gene: .; len: 14; abundance: .; CDR3aa: CASIQEGPNEKLFF; CDR3nt: TGTGCCAGCATCCAGGAGGGGCCGAATGAAAAACTGTTTTTT
j_gene: TRBJ1-1; v_gene: TRBV5-1; d_gene: .; len: 13; abundance: few; CDR3aa: CASSLGSPAEAFF; CDR3nt: TGCGCCAGCAGCTTGGGATCTCCGGCTGAAGCTTTCTTT
j_gene: TRBJ2-3; v_gene: TRBV9; d_gene: .; len: 15; abundance: .; CDR3aa: CASSFRRDFTDTQYF; CDR3nt: TGTGCCAGCAGCTTTAGGAGAGATTTCACAGATACGCAGTATTTT
j_gene: TRBJ2-5; v_gene: TRBV9; d_gene: .; len: 14; abundance: few; CDR3aa: CASSVGLPKETQYF; CDR3nt: TGTGCCAGCAGCGTAGGACTTCCCAAAGAGACCCAGTACTTC
j_gene: TRBJ2-1; v_gene: TRBV7-2; d_gene: .; len: 12; abundance: .; CDR3aa: CASSLSGWEQFF; CDR3nt: TGTGCCAGCAGCTTATCCGGGTGGGAGCAGTTCTTC
j_gene: TRBJ2-7; v_gene: TRBV23-1; d_gene: TRBD2; len: 20; abundance: few; CDR3aa: CASSHPTGTSGRGRSYEQYF; CDR3nt: TGCGCCAGCAGTCACCCCACTGGGACTAGCGGGAGGGGGAGGTCCTACGAGCAGTACTTC
j_gene: TRBJ2-1; v_gene: TRBV25-1; d_gene: TRBD2; len: 16; abundance: .; CDR3aa: CASSESAGGGYNEQFF; CDR3nt: TGTGCCAGCAGTGAATCTGCGGGAGGAGGTTACAATGAGCAGTTCTTC
j_gene: TRBJ2-7; v_gene: TRBV5-8; d_gene: .; len: 13; abundance: .; CDR3aa: CASSSTESYEQYF; CDR3nt: TGTGCCAGCAGCTCAACAGAGTCCTACGAGCAGTACTTC